The clone carrying this TCR beta chain showed up just once. Antigen specificity is unknown. This sample stems from a study of T cell responses to AZD1222 COVID-19 vaccine. Clones were sequenced by immunoSEQ multiplex PCR, and TCRdb holds only the in-frame ones, with some missing. The repertoire holds tens of thousands of clones, with roughly 90% as singletons. General observations from the study: CD4 TCRs covered the whole spike, strongest at regions 160-218 and 743-854. Reports indicate that nearly half of spike-specific TCRs are directed at unmutated variant regions. Repertoires in all cases were sampled only once the peak T cell response had passed. Only six people who got AZD1222 tested seropositive at baseline.

This clonotype originated in an adult in good health. The input for sequencing was peripheral blood, taken on day 0 of AZD1222 vaccination.

CDR3: CSVETAGGATEAFF. The CDR3 DNA is TGCAGCGTTGAGACCGCAGGGGGCGCGACTGAAGCTTTCTTT. The rearrangement joins TRBV29-1 to TRBJ1-1; TRBD1 aligns across 8 bases. Germline CDR1 reads SQVTM; CDR2 reads ANQGSEA. V lost 3 bases and J lost 5; bases outside the gene matches: 8. The CDR3 length is 14 residues.